The 28 T cell receptor beta chains below all came from one sample that was sequenced in a study of CD8 T cells in ankylosing spondylitis. Via MiXCR, TCRdb re-called the 5' RACE reads, giving one row per CDR3 protein. The sample lists some 220,000 distinct CDR3 sequences, 7.5% to 9.5% occurring once. The sample was blood, either unsorted or a sorted T cell fraction (not recorded which). The receptors were gathered from a female donor with ankylosing spondylitis or in good health (not recorded which).

This clonotype came up a few times. The J gene is TRBJ2-6, the V gene TRBV19, with a possible D match to TRBD1 (6 bases). Trimming removed 4 bases at V and 1 base at J, with 17 bases between. Germline CDR1 is LNHDA and CDR2 is SQIVND (reference sequence). CDR3 length equals 18 residues. DNA for the CDR3: TGTGCCAGTAGTACTACACAGGGCACTATTTCTGGGGCCAACGTCCTGACTTTC. It codes for CASSTTQGTISGANVLTF.

The sample holds many counts of this clonotype. This chain joins TRBV20-1 and TRBJ2-1, with TRBD2 identical over 8 bases. The CDR3 covers 14 residues. V lost 3 bases, J lost 5 bases, and 6 bases stayed unmatched. The germline CDR1 and CDR2 sequences are DFQATT and SNEGSKA (reference sequence). CDR3 nucleotide sequence: TGCAGTGCTAGTGTACTAGCGGAAAACAATGAGCAGTTCTTC. The encoded protein is CSASVLAENNEQFF.

This clonotype was recorded many times. This sequence joins TRBV12-3 or TRBV12-4 and TRBJ1-4; D is uncertain. This CDR3 is 12 amino acids long. The V gene lost 6 bases and the J gene lost 7 bases, with 9 bases spanning the gap. CDR3 nucleotide sequence: TGTGCCAGCAGCCTTGTGCGTGAAAAACTGTTTTTT. As protein: CASSLVREKLFF.

The sample holds many counts of this clonotype. V gene TRBV6-5 combines with J gene TRBJ2-7; 9 positions agree with TRBD2. Germline CDR1 reads MNHEY; CDR2 reads SVGAGI. The CDR3 has 16 amino acids. Trimming at V came to 2 bases and at J to 6 bases, leaving 11 bases not matched to a gene. CDR3 DNA sequence: TGTGCCAGCAGTTACGCCCGCCTAGCGGGATCTGCCGAGCAGTACTTC. As protein: CASSYARLAGSAEQYF.

This clonotype was recorded a few times. The rearrangement uses TRBV11-2 and TRBJ2-5; no definite D call. Trimming took 5 bases from V and 1 from J, leaving 8 bases between them. The CDR3 is 13 amino acids. CDR1 is SGHAT and CDR2 is FQNNGV in the germline V gene. The CDR3 region has the DNA TGTGCCAGCAGCCTCGAAATCCAAGAGACCCAGTACTTC. Protein product: CASSLEIQETQYF.

This clonotype has a handful of counts. This chain links TRBV7-9 with TRBJ1-6, with D tentatively TRBD1 (5 bases). There are 15 residues in the CDR3. The germline V gene has CDR1 SEHNR and CDR2 FQNEAQ (reference sequence). The V gene lost 1 base and the J gene lost 10 bases, with 14 bases spanning the gap. The CDR3: CASSLGGVIGSPLHF. CDR3 nucleotide sequence: TGTGCCAGCAGCTTAGGAGGGGTAATTGGATCACCCCTCCACTTT. Full variable domain (missing parts from reference TRBV7-9 and TRBJ1-6): DTGVSQNPRHKITKRGQNVTFRCDPISEHNRLYWYRQTLGQGPEFLTYFQNEAQLEKSRLLSDRFSAERPKGSFSTLEIQRTEQGDSAMYLCASSLGGVIGSPLHFGNGTRLTVT.

This clonotype came up a few times. The gene calls are TRBV7-9 and TRBJ2-4; a weak D match, TRBD2 (6 bases). Germline CDR1 SEHNR, CDR2 FQNEAQ (reference sequence). Trimming took 0 bases from V and 7 from J, leaving 10 bases between them. CDR3 length: 14 residues. In DNA form, the CDR3 reads TGTGCCAGCAGCTTAGCGTACGGGGGTAACATTCAGTACTTC. Protein: CASSLAYGGNIQYF.

This clonotype has only a few counts. V and J are TRBV7-8 and TRBJ2-7, with D possibly TRBD2 on 5 matching bases. The germline V gene has CDR1 SGHVS and CDR2 FQNEAQ. The CDR3 consists of 14 residues. V gave up 1 base and J gave up 3 bases, with 10 bases separating them. The CDR3 is CASSLDERYYEQYF. CDR3 bases: TGTGCCAGCAGCTTAGATGAGCGGTACTACGAGCAGTACTTC.

The chain has TRBV7-3 and TRBJ2-2; D possibly corresponds to TRBD2 (5 bases). The ends were cut back, 2 bases at V and 6 bases at J, with 13 bases in the middle. The CDR3 is 15 residues long. Germline CDR1 and CDR2: SGHTA and FQGTGA. The CDR3 here is CASSLGARGSGELFF. Written as DNA, the CDR3 is TGTGCCAGCAGCTTAGGAGCTCGGGGATCCGGGGAGCTGTTTTTT.

This clonotype has at least ten counts. V is TRBV3-1 and J is TRBJ2-5, with a tentative D call TRBD2 (6 bases). The V end was cut by 3 bases, the J end by 10 bases, with 12 bases between. Per the germline V gene, CDR1 is LGHDT and CDR2 is YNNKEL (reference sequence). The CDR3 loop spans 12 amino acids. CDR3 DNA sequence: TGTGCCAGCAGCCATACCGGGGGACGCCAGTACTTC. The encoded protein is CASSHTGGRQYF.

This clonotype came up many times. V and J are TRBV2 and TRBJ2-1; D may match TRBD1 or TRBD2 (5 bases each). Trimming removed 7 bases from V and 5 bases from J, with 12 bases in between. Per the germline V gene, CDR1 is SNHLY and CDR2 is FYNNEI. The CDR3 runs to 13 residues. DNA for the CDR3: TGTGCCAGCATCGGGGCCGGGAACAATGAGCAGTTCTTC. Protein sequence: CASIGAGNNEQFF.

This clonotype was recorded at least ten times. The V gene is TRBV18, the J gene TRBJ2-1, with TRBD1 identical over 8 bases. The V gene's germline CDR1 is KGHSH and CDR2 LQKENI. The V segment lost 3 bases and the J segment 6 bases; nucleotides outside the gene matches: 4. The CDR3 covers 14 residues. The CDR3 DNA reads as TGTGCCAGCTCACCGAAGACAGGGGCCAATGAGCAGTTCTTC. It specifies CASSPKTGANEQFF.

This clonotype showed up many times. CDR3 nucleotides: TGCGCCAGCAGCCAAGATAATATCGGACAGCAGTACTTC. Its translation: CASSQDNIGQQYF. The chain uses TRBV4-1 and TRBJ2-7; D ambiguous. Trimming stripped 0 bases from V and 8 bases from J, with 11 bases between. Germline V gene data show CDR1 as MGHRA and CDR2 as YSYEKL. The CDR3 is 13 residues long.

This clonotype was picked up many times. The chain is built from TRBV12-3 or TRBV12-4 and TRBJ2-3; 13 bases match TRBD2. This CDR3 spans 15 amino acids. V shed 7 bases and J 4 bases; nucleotides not matched to a gene: 5. CDR3 sequence: CASNRLAGGPDTQYF. The CDR3, as DNA: TGTGCCAGCAATCGACTAGCGGGAGGCCCAGATACGCAGTATTTT.

The sample holds many counts of this clonotype. V usage is TRBV20-1 and J usage is TRBJ2-5; D remains unclear. The CDR3 is made up of 13 amino acids. With 0 bases removed from V and 4 bases from J, the gap between germline ends came to 9 bases. CDR1 and CDR2 (germline): DFQATT, SNEGSKA (reference sequence). The CDR3 coding sequence is TGCAGTGCTAGAGAACCTTCTTCAGAGACCCAGTACTTC. This sequence encodes CSAREPSSETQYF.

This clonotype was seen ten or more times. This chain's CDR3 is CASSPTWTGRYNEQFF. The CDR3 region has the DNA TGTGCCAGTAGCCCCACCTGGACGGGTAGGTACAATGAGCAGTTCTTC. The V and J genes are TRBV19 and TRBJ2-1; D ambiguous. CDR1 is LNHDA and CDR2 is SQIVND in the germline V gene (reference sequence). The CDR3 length is 16 residues. The germline V and J ends were trimmed by 6 bases and 4 bases, with 19 bases remaining between them.

This clonotype turned up a few times. The CDR3 loop reads CASSLATGFGNTIYF. DNA for the CDR3: TGTGCCAGCAGCTTAGCCACAGGGTTTGGAAACACCATATATTTT. V usage is TRBV7-6 and J usage is TRBJ1-3, with D possibly being TRBD1 (6 bases). V was clipped by 0 bases and J by 3 bases, with 9 bases between them. Germline V lookup: CDR1 SGHVS, CDR2 FNYEAQ. CDR3 length equals 15 residues. Based on the CDR3 plus reference TRBV7-6 and TRBJ1-3, the full variable domain is GAGVSQSPRYKVTKRGQDVALRCDPISGHVSLYWYRQALGQGPEFLTYFNYEAQQDKSGLPNDRFSAERPEGSISTLTIQRTEQRDSAMYRCASSLATGFGNTIYFGEGSWLTVV.

This clonotype was counted ten times or more. The chain employs TRBV23-1 and TRBJ2-7; 9 nucleotides align to TRBD2. TRBV23-1 has ORF status, its function being uncertain. This CDR3 spans 16 amino acids. Trimming took 4 bases from V and 4 from J; bases not matched to a gene: 11. Here the CDR3 reads CASSPPLAGPFYEQYF. In DNA, the CDR3 is TGCGCCAGCAGTCCTCCGCTAGCGGGACCCTTTTACGAGCAGTACTTC.

This clonotype has ten or more counts. The rearrangement joins TRBV12-3 or TRBV12-4 to TRBJ2-1; D may match TRBD1 or TRBD2 (6 bases each). The CDR3 runs 14 residues. Trimming left V 7 bases short and J 2 bases short, with 12 bases between. This chain's CDR3 is CASNGGFPYNEQFF. As DNA, the CDR3 is TGTGCCAGCAACGGGGGCTTCCCCTACAATGAGCAGTTCTTC.

This clonotype appeared many times. This chain links TRBV20-1 with TRBJ1-1; D perhaps matches TRBD1 (6 bases). Per the germline V gene, CDR1 is DFQATT and CDR2 is SNEGSKA (reference sequence). The CDR3 consists of 14 residues. Trimming left V 3 bases short and J 0 bases short, with 11 bases between. The CDR3 region is CSARDDRMNTEAFF. The CDR3 bases are TGCAGTGCTAGGGATGACAGGATGAACACTGAAGCTTTCTTT.

The rearrangement links TRBV24-1 to TRBJ2-2, with D uncertain. Germline V gene sequence: CDR1 KGHDR, CDR2 SFDVKD. The CDR3 has 14 amino acids. The V and J ends lost 9 bases and 1 base respectively, with 11 bases between them. The CDR3 region has the DNA TGTGCCACCTCAGGCGGCCTGAACACCGGGGAGCTGTTTTTT. The encoded protein is CATSGGLNTGELFF.

CDR3 nucleotides: TGTGCCAGTAGTACGGACAGGCAAGAGACCCAGTACTTC. Amino acids: CASSTDRQETQYF. The chain combines TRBV19 with TRBJ2-5; 7 nucleotides line up with TRBD1. This CDR3 comprises 13 residues. Per germline, CDR1 LNHDA and CDR2 SQIVND (reference sequence). Losses at the gene ends were 4 bases for V and 2 bases for J; bases not matched to a gene: 1.

This clonotype was seen a few times. The V gene is TRBV11-2, the J gene TRBJ2-7, with D possibly being TRBD2 (6 bases). Trimming removed 4 bases at V and 3 bases at J, with 25 bases between. Germline V gives CDR1 SGHAT, CDR2 FQNNGV. This CDR3 spans 18 amino acids. CDR3 amino acids: CASSSPGLASIMSYEQYF. DNA for the CDR3: TGTGCCAGCAGCTCCCCGGGGCTAGCGTCGATTATGAGCTACGAGCAGTACTTC. Full variable domain (outside the CDR3, taken from reference TRBV11-2 and TRBJ2-7): EAGVAQSPRYKIIEKRQSVAFWCNPISGHATLYWYQQILGQGPKLLIQFQNNGVVDDSQLPKDRFSAERLKGVDSTLKIQPAKLEDSAVYLCASSSPGLASIMSYEQYFGPGTRLTVT.

About this clonotype itself: Just one base apart from a much larger clone, this may be a read error. The chain is built from TRBV10-3 and TRBJ2-1, with TRBD2 as a possible D gene (6 bases). CDR3 size: 14 residues. The V end was cut by 4 bases, the J end by 5 bases, with 12 bases between. Germline V gene data show CDR1 as ENHRY and CDR2 as SYGVKD. The CDR3 DNA sequence: TGTGCCATCAGTGCGGCGGGATCCCACAATGAGCAGTTCTTC. This codes for CAISAAGSHNEQFF.

This clonotype was seen ten or more times. The J gene is TRBJ2-7, the V gene TRBV7-9; no clear D gene. The CDR3 is made up of 11 amino acids. V was pared by 5 bases and J by 5 bases, with 7 bases between. CDR1 and CDR2 (germline): SEHNR, FQNEAQ (reference sequence). The CDR3, as DNA: TGTGCCAGCAGCGCAGGAAACGAGCAGTACTTC. It encodes CASSAGNEQYF.

This clonotype was found many times. The V gene is TRBV6-2 or TRBV6-3, the J gene TRBJ2-5; D possibly corresponds to TRBD2 (5 bases). This CDR3 is 16 amino acids long. CDR1 and CDR2 (germline): MNHEY, SVGEGT. With 6 bases removed from V and 5 bases from J, the gap between germline ends came to 22 bases. CDR3 bases: TGTGCCAGCAGCAACGACCAGCGGAGACCTGGGGAGACCCAGTACTTC. It is translated as CASSNDQRRPGETQYF.

The sample holds a few counts of this clonotype. The rearrangement joins TRBV25-1 to TRBJ1-1; 7 nucleotides match TRBD1. The V segment lost 5 bases and the J segment 9 bases; nucleotides outside the gene matches: 6. Germline CDR1 reads MGHDK; CDR2 reads SYGVNS. The CDR3 has 12 residues. CDR3 coding DNA: TGTGCCAGCAGTTACACGACAGGGAAAGCTTTCTTT. Translated: CASSYTTGKAFF.

This clonotype was picked up many times. The J gene is TRBJ2-7, the V gene TRBV4-3; 10 bases agree with TRBD2. Germline loops: CDR1 LGHNA, CDR2 YSLEER. After removal of 0 bases from V and 6 bases from J, the junction contained 8 bases not matched to a gene. The CDR3 length is 16 residues. For the CDR3, the DNA is TGCGCCAGCAGCCAAGATCCAGGGACTAGCGTCGGCGAGCAGTACTTC. It codes for CASSQDPGTSVGEQYF.